The 22 T cell receptor beta chains listed next were all sequenced from one sample in a study of CD8 T cells in ankylosing spondylitis. One entry per CDR3 protein, called by TCRdb with MiXCR from the 5' RACE reads. The sample lists under 300,000 distinct CDR3 sequences; about 9.1% were seen once. Sequencing used blood, either unsorted or a sorted T cell fraction (not recorded which). The receptors were gathered from a male donor with ankylosing spondylitis or in good health (not recorded which).

This clonotype was detected ten times or more. V is TRBV7-9 and J is TRBJ2-6; no firm D call. The CDR3 length is 17 residues. V shed 4 bases and J shed 0 bases, with 13 bases lying between them. CDR1 and CDR2 from the germline V gene are SEHNR and FQNEAQ (reference sequence). The CDR3 sequence is CASSSSLGFSGANVLTF. CDR3 DNA: TGTGCCAGCAGCTCCTCGTTAGGGTTCTCTGGGGCCAACGTCCTGACTTTC.

Many counts were recorded for this clonotype. V is TRBV7-2 and J is TRBJ1-1, with D perhaps matching TRBD1 (6 bases). Looked up from germline, CDR1 is SGHTA and CDR2 is FQGNSA. The V gene lost 1 base and the J gene lost 5 bases, with 14 bases spanning the gap. The CDR3 is 15 amino acids. CDR3 sequence reads: CASSLVGGSLTEAFF. The CDR3 DNA follows: TGTGCCAGCAGCTTAGTAGGGGGGTCGCTGACTGAAGCTTTCTTT.

This clonotype was seen ten or more times. The CDR3 is CSARAQEKLAAARNEQFF. Written as DNA, the CDR3 is TGCAGTGCTAGAGCGCAGGAGAAACTAGCGGCTGCTAGGAATGAGCAGTTCTTC. The J gene is TRBJ2-1, the V gene TRBV20-1, with 8 bases aligning to TRBD2. The CDR3 extends over 18 amino acids. The V gene's germline CDR1 is DFQATT and CDR2 SNEGSKA (reference sequence). Losses at the gene ends were 1 base for V and 7 bases for J; bases not matched to a gene: 18.

The CDR3 here is CSARSQNNSPLHF. CDR3 DNA: TGCAGTGCTAGGTCTCAGAACAATTCACCCCTCCACTTT. The chain is built from TRBV20-1 and TRBJ1-6, with unresolved D. The CDR3 has 13 amino acids. Between the trimmed V and J ends, which lost 3 bases and 7 bases, there was a span of 10 bases. Germline V gene data show CDR1 as DFQATT and CDR2 as SNEGSKA (reference sequence).

This clonotype was found many times. This chain connects TRBV3-1 to TRBJ2-7; D unresolved. V lost 2 bases to trimming and J lost 3 bases, with 14 bases between them. In germline, CDR1 is LGHDT, CDR2 YNNKEL (reference sequence). The CDR3 has 15 amino acids. CDR3 DNA: TGTGCCAGCAGCCAAACCAGATTAGTGGGCTACGAGCAGTACTTC. It codes for CASSQTRLVGYEQYF.

This clonotype was seen many times. The rearrangement uses TRBV24-1 and TRBJ1-1, with a weak D call TRBD1 (6 bases). The CDR3 runs 13 residues. With 1 base removed from V and 6 bases from J, the gap between germline ends came to 8 bases. Germline lookup yields CDR1 KGHDR and CDR2 SFDVKD. CDR3 nucleotides: TGTGCCACCAGTGATTTTGCAGGGGCTGAAGCTTTCTTT. It specifies CATSDFAGAEAFF.

The gene calls are TRBV29-1 and TRBJ2-7; D may match TRBD1 or TRBD2 (5 bases each). CDR1 and CDR2 (germline): SQVTM, ANQGSEA. With 1 base removed from V and 0 bases from J, the gap between germline ends came to 10 bases. This CDR3 has 14 amino acids. This CDR3 is CSVEAGTGSYEQYF. DNA of the CDR3: TGCAGCGTTGAAGCAGGGACGGGCTCCTACGAGCAGTACTTC.

In regard to this clonotype: This sequence may be a read error, since a much larger clone differs from it by one base. The chain uses TRBV9 and TRBJ2-7; D not resolved. Looked up from germline, CDR1 is SGDLS and CDR2 is YYNGEE. The CDR3 consists of 15 residues. The CDR3 bases are TGTGCCAGCAGCGTAGGGGCAGCGCCCATCTACGAGCTGTACTTC. Amino acid sequence: CASSVGAAPIYELYF.

This clonotype has ten or more counts. The chain is built from TRBV18 and TRBJ1-5; D not resolved. CDR1 and CDR2 (germline): KGHSH, LQKENI. Trimming removed 3 bases from V and 4 bases from J, with 10 bases in between. The CDR3 sequence is 14 residues long. The CDR3 loop reads CASSPQNGNQPQHF. The CDR3 nucleotides are TGTGCCAGCTCACCCCAGAATGGGAATCAGCCCCAGCATTTT.

This clonotype has a count of ten or more. The chain is built from TRBV12-3 or TRBV12-4 and TRBJ2-3; D possibly corresponds to TRBD2 (5 bases). The V end was cut by 2 bases, the J end by 2 bases, with 14 bases between. The CDR3 is 16 residues long. CDR3 in amino acids: CASSLSQRTLTDTQYF. CDR3 DNA sequence: TGTGCCAGCAGTTTAAGCCAGCGGACCCTCACAGATACGCAGTATTTT.

This clonotype was counted between two and nine times. V usage is TRBV6-2 or TRBV6-3 and J usage is TRBJ2-6, with D unresolved. Germline assignment: CDR1 MNHEY and CDR2 SVGEGT. The germline V and J ends were trimmed by 6 bases and 0 bases, with 12 bases remaining between them. The CDR3 has 16 amino acids. Here the CDR3 reads CASSSPRSSGANVLTF. For the CDR3, the DNA is TGTGCCAGCAGCTCCCCACGAAGCTCTGGGGCCAACGTCCTGACTTTC.

The rearrangement links TRBV12-3 or TRBV12-4 to TRBJ2-7; no reliable D call. V shed 3 bases and J shed 1 base, with 7 bases lying between them. The CDR3 loop spans 13 amino acids. The CDR3 DNA is TGTGCCAGCAGTTTCTGGGGTTCCTACGAGCAGTACTTC. Amino acids: CASSFWGSYEQYF.

This clonotype occurred many times. The V call is TRBV20-1, the J call TRBJ2-3, with D perhaps TRBD2 (6 bases). Per germline, CDR1 DFQATT and CDR2 SNEGSKA (reference sequence). The V end was cut by 6 bases, the J end by 0 bases, with 13 bases between. This CDR3 comprises 14 residues. This chain's CDR3 is CSALGGVSTDTQYF. For the CDR3, the DNA is TGCAGTGCCTTGGGGGGAGTTAGCACAGATACGCAGTATTTT.

This clonotype has ten or more counts. The rearrangement joins TRBV4-2 to TRBJ1-2; 9 bases map to TRBD1. CDR3 length: 15 amino acids. Germline V CDR1 and CDR2: LGHNA, YNFKEQ. V trimming: 3 bases; J trimming: 8 bases; junction bases outside the gene matches: 10. The CDR3 loop reads CASSQTGGNYGGYTF. The CDR3 nucleotides are TGTGCCAGCAGCCAGACAGGGGGGAACTATGGAGGCTACACCTTC.

This clonotype was counted many times. The chain has TRBV20-1 and TRBJ2-3, with D hard to call. The CDR3 spans 15 residues. Germline V lookup: CDR1 DFQATT, CDR2 SNEGSKA (reference sequence). Trimming removed 4 bases at V and 0 bases at J, with 14 bases between. CDR3 DNA sequence: TGCAGTGCTATTAGGGCGGCTACTAGCACAGATACGCAGTATTTT. This translates into CSAIRAATSTDTQYF.

This clonotype was seen at least ten times. The V and J genes are TRBV29-1 and TRBJ2-7, with 10 bases that match TRBD2. J was trimmed by 3 bases and V by 8 bases; bases with no gene match: 13. CDR3 length: 15 residues. CDR1 and CDR2 (germline): SQVTM, ANQGSEA. The CDR3 DNA reads as TGCAGCAGGGCCTCGGGCCTAGCGGGGGACTACGAGCAGTACTTC. Its translation: CSRASGLAGDYEQYF.

This clonotype was detected ten times or more. The chain is built from TRBV12-3 or TRBV12-4 and TRBJ1-1; 8 nucleotides agree with TRBD1. After removal of 6 bases from V and 8 bases from J, the junction contained 5 bases not matched to a gene. This CDR3 comprises 12 residues. The CDR3: CASRPGQDEAFF. The CDR3 DNA follows: TGTGCCAGCAGACCGGGACAGGACGAAGCTTTCTTT.

This clonotype was detected ten times or more. The chain has TRBV4-1 and TRBJ1-1; D is perhaps TRBD1 (5 bases). The CDR3 is made up of 15 amino acids. V was pared by 1 base and J by 3 bases, with 12 bases between. Germline CDR1 and CDR2: MGHRA and YSYEKL. The CDR3 loop reads CASSQGGDSHTEAFF. CDR3 nucleotides: TGCGCCAGCAGCCAAGGAGGGGACTCACACACTGAAGCTTTCTTT.

This clonotype showed up many times. CDR3 nucleotide sequence: TGTGCCAGCCGCGGACAGGGTAAAACCGGGGAGCTGTTTTTT. It is translated as CASRGQGKTGELFF. The genes are TRBV11-3 and TRBJ2-2; 8 bases agree with TRBD1. CDR1 is SGHNT, CDR2 YENEEA, per germline. After removal of 8 bases from V and 5 bases from J, the junction contained 7 bases not matched to a gene. The CDR3 covers 14 residues.

This clonotype was recorded a few times. The chain joins TRBV6-1 to TRBJ1-6; D is possibly TRBD1 (6 bases). CDR1 and CDR2 from the germline V gene are MNHNS and SASEGT. Trimming cost V 9 bases and J 3 bases, with 9 bases left between them. The CDR3 has 13 residues. Here the CDR3 DNA reads TGTGCCAGGCTACAGGGCTATAATTCACCCCTCCACTTT. This encodes CARLQGYNSPLHF.

Many counts were recorded for this clonotype. This chain joins TRBV6-5 and TRBJ2-7, with unresolved D. This CDR3 comprises 14 residues. V lost 0 bases, J lost 3 bases, and 9 bases lay in between. From germline, CDR1 is MNHEY and CDR2 SVGAGI. The CDR3 sequence: CASSYSGKNYEQYF. Written as DNA, the CDR3 is TGTGCCAGCAGTTACTCGGGCAAGAACTACGAGCAGTACTTC.

This clonotype appeared many times. The gene calls are TRBV7-2 and TRBJ1-5; D is unclear. V was cut by 5 bases and J by 9 bases, with 20 bases left in between. This CDR3 has 15 residues. CDR1 is SGHTA, CDR2 FQGNSA, per germline. Written as DNA, the CDR3 is TGTGCCAGCAGCCCTAGCGGTCAGGTTTTTTCGCCCCAGCATTTT. It specifies CASSPSGQVFSPQHF. Variable domain in full (rest from reference TRBV7-2 and TRBJ1-5): GAGVSQSPSNKVTEKGKDVELRCDPISGHTALYWYRQSLGQGLEFLIYFQGNSAPDKSGLPSDRFSAERTGGSVSTLTIQRTQQEDSAVYLCASSPSGQVFSPQHFGDGTRLSIL.